This T cell receptor beta chain was documented in a study of human T cells and chemical hapten exposure. Study-wide context: Sensitization was performed using 2% DPC on a roughly 2 cm by roughly 2 cm upper inner arm skin site. Doses of diphenylcyclopropenone went to the patients' scalps weekly throughout the roughly 23-week study.

This clonotype has just a few counts. Its antigen is not identified. Study results and limitations: PT1 expanded TCR counts and patch test score correlated positively.

Time point in this sample: patch test 3, about 24 weeks after DPC sensitization. Noted treatment: therapeutic diphenylcyclopropenone sensitization with weekly scalp DPC. During construction of the library, unique molecular identifiers were attached to individual cDNA molecules for quantitative, reproducible TCR counting. TCRdb fed the RACE reads into MiXCR, producing one record per CDR3 protein. The sample lists more than 95,000 distinct CDR3 sequences, 25% to 35% occurring once. Germline lookup yields CDR1 SGHVS and CDR2 FQNEAQ. Trimming removed 6 bases at V and 8 bases at J, with 17 bases between. The CDR3 has 14 residues.

The sample in question was whole blood, obtained in connection with sensitization to the hapten diphenylcyclopropenone (DPC). J is TRBJ2-4 and V is TRBV7-8; maybe TRBD1 (8 bases). The receptor was derived from a man aged 35-49 years with alopecia areata. Some clones in this sample may be carry-over from other donors' samples. The CDR3 sequence: CASSRQGRVDIQYF. DNA for the CDR3: TGTGCCAGCAGTAGACAGGGGAGGGTGGACATTCAGTACTTC.